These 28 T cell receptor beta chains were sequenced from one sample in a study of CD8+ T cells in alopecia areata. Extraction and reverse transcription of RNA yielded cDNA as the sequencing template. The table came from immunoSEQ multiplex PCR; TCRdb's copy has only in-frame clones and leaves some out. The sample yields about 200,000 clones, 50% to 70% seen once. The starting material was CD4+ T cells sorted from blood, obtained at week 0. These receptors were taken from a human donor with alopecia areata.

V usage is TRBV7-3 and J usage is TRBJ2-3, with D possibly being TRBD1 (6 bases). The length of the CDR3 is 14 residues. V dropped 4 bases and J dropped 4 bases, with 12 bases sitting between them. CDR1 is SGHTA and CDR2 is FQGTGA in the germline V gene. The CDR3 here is CASSSGQKPDTQYF. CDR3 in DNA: TGTGCCAGCAGCTCCGGACAGAAACCAGATACGCAGTATTTT. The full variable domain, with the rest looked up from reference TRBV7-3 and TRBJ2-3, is GAGVSQTPSNKVTEKGKYVELRCDPISGHTALYWYRQSLGQGPEFLIYFQGTGAADDSGLPNDRFFAVRPEGSVSTLKIQRTERGDSAVYLCASSSGQKPDTQYFGPGTRLTVL.

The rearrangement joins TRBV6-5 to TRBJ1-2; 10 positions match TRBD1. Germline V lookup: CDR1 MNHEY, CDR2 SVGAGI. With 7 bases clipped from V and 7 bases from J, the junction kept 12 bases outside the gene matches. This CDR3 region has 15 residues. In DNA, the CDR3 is TGTGCCAGCAAGGGACAGGGGCTAGGGATCCCTGGCTACACCTTC. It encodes CASKGQGLGIPGYTF.

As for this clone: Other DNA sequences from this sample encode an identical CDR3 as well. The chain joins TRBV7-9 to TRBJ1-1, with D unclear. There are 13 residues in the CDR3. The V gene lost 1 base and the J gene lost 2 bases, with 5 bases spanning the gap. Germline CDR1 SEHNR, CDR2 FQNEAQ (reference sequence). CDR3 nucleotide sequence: TGTGCCAGCAGCTTAGGGACCAACACTGAAGCTTTCTTT. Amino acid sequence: CASSLGTNTEAFF.

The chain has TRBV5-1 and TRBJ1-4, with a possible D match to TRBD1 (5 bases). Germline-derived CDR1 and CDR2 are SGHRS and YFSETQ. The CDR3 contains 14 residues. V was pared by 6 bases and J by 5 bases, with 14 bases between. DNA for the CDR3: TGCGCCAGCAAGCCGGGACGGACGAATGAAAAACTGTTTTTT. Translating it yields CASKPGRTNEKLFF. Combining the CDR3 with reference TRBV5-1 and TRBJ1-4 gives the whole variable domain KAGVTQTPRYLIKTRGQQVTLSCSPISGHRSVSWYQQTPGQGLQFLFEYFSETQRNKGNFPGRFSGRQFSNSRSEMNVSTLELGDSALYLCASKPGRTNEKLFFGSGTQLSVL.

CDR3 in amino acids: CASTIGTVETQYF. DNA for the CDR3: TGTGCCAGCACCATCGGGACAGTGGAGACCCAGTACTTC. This chain links TRBV7-9 with TRBJ2-5, with TRBD1 matching over 7 bases. There are 13 residues in the CDR3. CDR1 and CDR2 (germline): SEHNR, FQNEAQ (reference sequence). V lost 7 bases to trimming and J lost 5 bases; unmatched junction nucleotides: 7.

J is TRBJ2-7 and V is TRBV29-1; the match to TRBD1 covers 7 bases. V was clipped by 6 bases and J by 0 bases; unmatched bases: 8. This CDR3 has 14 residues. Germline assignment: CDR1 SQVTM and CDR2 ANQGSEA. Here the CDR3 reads CSVTKPGGSYEQYF. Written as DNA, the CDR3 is TGCAGCGTAACAAAGCCAGGGGGCTCCTACGAGCAGTACTTC.

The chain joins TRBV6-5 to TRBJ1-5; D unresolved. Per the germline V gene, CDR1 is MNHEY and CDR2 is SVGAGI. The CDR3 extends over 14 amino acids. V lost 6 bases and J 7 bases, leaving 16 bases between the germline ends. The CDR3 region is CASSRLLGDQPQHF. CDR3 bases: TGTGCCAGCAGCCGGCTCCTGGGTGACCAGCCCCAGCATTTT.

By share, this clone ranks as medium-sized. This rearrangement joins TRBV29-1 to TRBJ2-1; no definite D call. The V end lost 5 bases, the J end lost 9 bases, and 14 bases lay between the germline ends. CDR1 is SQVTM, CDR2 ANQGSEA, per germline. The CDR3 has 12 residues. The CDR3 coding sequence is TGCAGCGTTCAACAGTCGGAAAGTGAGCAGTTCTTC. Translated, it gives CSVQQSESEQFF.

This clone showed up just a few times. In DNA, the CDR3 is TGCGCCAGCAGTGAGGGAGCGATGCGCACAGATACGCAGTATTTT. It yields the protein CASSEGAMRTDTQYF. The V and J genes are TRBV10-1 and TRBJ2-3; unclear D gene. Trimming shortened V by 2 bases and J by 1 base, and 10 bases separated the two germline ends. The CDR3 is 15 amino acids. CDR1 is WNHNN and CDR2 is SYGVQD in the germline V gene (reference sequence).

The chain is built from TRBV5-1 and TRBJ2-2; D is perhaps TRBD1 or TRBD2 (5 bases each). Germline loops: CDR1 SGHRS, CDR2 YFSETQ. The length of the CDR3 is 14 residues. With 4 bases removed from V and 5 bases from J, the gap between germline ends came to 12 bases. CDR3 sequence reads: CASSPSGTTGELFF. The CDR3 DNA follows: TGCGCCAGCAGCCCCTCCGGGACGACCGGGGAGCTGTTTTTT.

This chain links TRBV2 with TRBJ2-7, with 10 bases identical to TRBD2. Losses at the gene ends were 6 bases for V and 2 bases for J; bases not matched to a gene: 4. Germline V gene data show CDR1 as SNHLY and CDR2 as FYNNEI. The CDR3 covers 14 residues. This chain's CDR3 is CASRLAGGPYEQYF. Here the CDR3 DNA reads TGTGCCAGCAGATTAGCGGGGGGACCCTACGAGCAGTACTTC.

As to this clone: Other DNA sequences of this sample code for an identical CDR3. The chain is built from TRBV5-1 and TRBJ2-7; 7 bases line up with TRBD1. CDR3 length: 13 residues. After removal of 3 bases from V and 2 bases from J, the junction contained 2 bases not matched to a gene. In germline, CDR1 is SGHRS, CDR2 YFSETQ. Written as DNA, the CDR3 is TGCGCCAGCAGCTCCGACAGGGCCTACGAGCAGTACTTC. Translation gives CASSSDRAYEQYF.

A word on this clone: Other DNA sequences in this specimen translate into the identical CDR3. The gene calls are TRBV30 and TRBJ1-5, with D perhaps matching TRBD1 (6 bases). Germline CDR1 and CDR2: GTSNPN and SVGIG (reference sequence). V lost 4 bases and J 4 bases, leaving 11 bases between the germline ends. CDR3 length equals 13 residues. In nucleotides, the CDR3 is TGTGCCTGGACCCGGGGGGCGAATCAGCCCCAGCATTTT. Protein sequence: CAWTRGANQPQHF.

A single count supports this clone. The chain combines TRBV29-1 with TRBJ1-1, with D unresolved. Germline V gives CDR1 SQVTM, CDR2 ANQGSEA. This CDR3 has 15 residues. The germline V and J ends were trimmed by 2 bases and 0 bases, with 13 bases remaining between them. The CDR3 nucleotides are TGCAGCGTTGAAACTGTAGCAGCTATGAACACTGAAGCTTTCTTT. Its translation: CSVETVAAMNTEAFF.

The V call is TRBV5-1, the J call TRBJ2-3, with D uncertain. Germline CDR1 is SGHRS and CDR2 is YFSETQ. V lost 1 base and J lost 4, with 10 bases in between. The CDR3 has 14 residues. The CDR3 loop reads CASSLQEPADTQYF. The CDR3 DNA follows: TGCGCCAGCAGCTTGCAAGAGCCGGCAGATACGCAGTATTTT.

In DNA form, the CDR3 reads TGCGCCAGCAGGATGATTGGCGGGGCCGTCACCGGGGAGCTGTTTTTT. It translates to CASRMIGGAVTGELFF. This chain uses TRBV4-1 with TRBJ2-2; maybe TRBD2 (6 bases). The length of the CDR3 is 16 residues. V dropped 6 bases and J dropped 4 bases, with 18 bases sitting between them. Germline-derived CDR1 and CDR2 are MGHRA and YSYEKL.

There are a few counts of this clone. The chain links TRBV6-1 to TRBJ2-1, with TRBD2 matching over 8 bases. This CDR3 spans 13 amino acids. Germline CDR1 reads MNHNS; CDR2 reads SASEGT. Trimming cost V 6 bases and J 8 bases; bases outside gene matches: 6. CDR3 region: CASSRLASDEQFF. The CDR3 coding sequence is TGTGCCAGCAGCCGACTAGCGAGCGATGAGCAGTTCTTC.

The CDR3 protein is CSVERPDYGYTF. CDR3 bases: TGCAGCGTTGAACGGCCAGACTATGGCTACACCTTC. The chain recombines TRBV29-1 with TRBJ1-2; D is unclear. Trimming stripped 2 bases from V and 3 bases from J, with 7 bases between. The germline V gene encodes CDR1 SQVTM and CDR2 ANQGSEA. The CDR3 is 12 residues long.

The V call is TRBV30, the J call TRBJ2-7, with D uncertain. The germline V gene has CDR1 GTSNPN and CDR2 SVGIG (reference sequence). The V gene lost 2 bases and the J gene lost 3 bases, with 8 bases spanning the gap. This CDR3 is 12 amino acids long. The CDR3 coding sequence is TGTGCCTGGAGTCAGAGGAACTACGAGCAGTACTTC. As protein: CAWSQRNYEQYF.

The CDR3: CSARQGTETQYF. The CDR3 bases are TGCAGCGCTAGACAGGGGACGGAGACCCAGTACTTC. The chain couples TRBV29-1 to TRBJ2-5, with 8 nucleotides matching TRBD1. V lost 7 bases and J lost 5; bases outside the gene matches: 6. The germline V gene encodes CDR1 SQVTM and CDR2 ANQGSEA. CDR3 size: 12 residues.

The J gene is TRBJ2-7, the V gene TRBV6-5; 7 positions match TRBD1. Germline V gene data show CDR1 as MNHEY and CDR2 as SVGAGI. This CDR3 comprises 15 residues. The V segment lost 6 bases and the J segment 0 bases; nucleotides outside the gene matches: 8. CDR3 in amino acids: CASSPTGSFSYEQYF. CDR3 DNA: TGTGCCAGCAGCCCGACAGGGTCCTTCTCCTACGAGCAGTACTTC.

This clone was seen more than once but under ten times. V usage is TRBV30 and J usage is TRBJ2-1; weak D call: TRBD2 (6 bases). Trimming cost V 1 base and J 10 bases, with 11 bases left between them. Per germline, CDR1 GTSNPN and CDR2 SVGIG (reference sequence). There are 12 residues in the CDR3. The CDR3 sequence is CAWSGSGREQFF. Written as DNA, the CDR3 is TGTGCCTGGAGTGGTAGCGGAAGGGAGCAGTTCTTC.

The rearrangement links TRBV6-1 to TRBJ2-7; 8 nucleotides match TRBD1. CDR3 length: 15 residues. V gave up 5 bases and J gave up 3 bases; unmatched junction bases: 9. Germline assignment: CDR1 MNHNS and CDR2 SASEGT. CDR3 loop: CASSRSGTGNYEQYF. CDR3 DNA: TGTGCCAGCAGTCGCTCCGGGACAGGTAACTACGAGCAGTACTTC.

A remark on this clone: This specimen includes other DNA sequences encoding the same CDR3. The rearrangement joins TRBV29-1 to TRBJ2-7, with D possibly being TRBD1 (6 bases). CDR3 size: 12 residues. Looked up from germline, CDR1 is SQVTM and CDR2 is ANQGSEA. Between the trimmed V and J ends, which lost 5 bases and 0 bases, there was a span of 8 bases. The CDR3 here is CSVTGSSYEQYF. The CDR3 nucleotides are TGCAGCGTTACAGGGAGCTCCTACGAGCAGTACTTC.

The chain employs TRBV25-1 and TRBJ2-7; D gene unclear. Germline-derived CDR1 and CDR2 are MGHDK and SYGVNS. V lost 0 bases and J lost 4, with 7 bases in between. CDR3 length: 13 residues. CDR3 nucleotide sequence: TGTGCCAGCAGTGAATATATTGGGTACGAGCAGTACTTC. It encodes CASSEYIGYEQYF.

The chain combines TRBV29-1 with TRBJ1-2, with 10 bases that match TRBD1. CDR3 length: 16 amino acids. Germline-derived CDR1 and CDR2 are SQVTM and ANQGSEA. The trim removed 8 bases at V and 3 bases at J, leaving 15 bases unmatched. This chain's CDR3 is CSSLLNRDRGDYGYTF. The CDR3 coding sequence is TGCAGCTCTCTCTTGAATCGGGACAGGGGAGACTATGGCTACACCTTC.

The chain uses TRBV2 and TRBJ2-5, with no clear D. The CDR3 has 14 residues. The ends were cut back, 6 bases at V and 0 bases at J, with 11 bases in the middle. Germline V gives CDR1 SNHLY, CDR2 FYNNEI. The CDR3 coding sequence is TGTGCCAGCAGGCCCGGTCCGTACCAAGAGACCCAGTACTTC. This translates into CASRPGPYQETQYF. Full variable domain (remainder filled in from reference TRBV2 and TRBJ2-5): EPEVTQTPSHQVTQMGQEVILRCVPISNHLYFYWYRQILGQKVEFLVSFYNNEISEKSEIFDDQFSVERPDGSNFTLKIRSTKLEDSAMYFCASRPGPYQETQYFGPGTRLLVL.

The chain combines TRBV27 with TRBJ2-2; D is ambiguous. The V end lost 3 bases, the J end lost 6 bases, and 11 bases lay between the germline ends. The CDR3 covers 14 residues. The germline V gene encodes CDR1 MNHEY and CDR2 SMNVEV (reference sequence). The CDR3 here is CASSFGFVPGELFF. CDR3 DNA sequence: TGTGCCAGCAGTTTCGGATTCGTACCCGGGGAGCTGTTTTTT.